These 17 T cell receptor beta chains were all obtained from the same sample, sequenced in a study of blood T cell repertoires in COVID-19. Profiled with immunoSEQ multiplex PCR; TCRdb holds only in-frame clones, not every one. In the table there are about 190,000 clones, more than 70% of which are singletons. The sample was peripheral blood. These receptors were obtained from a woman in her 40s who had recovered from COVID-19.

J is TRBJ2-1 and V is TRBV18; TRBD2 matches 12 bases. In germline, CDR1 is KGHSH, CDR2 LQKENI. V lost 4 bases and J lost 5; bases outside the gene matches: 9. This CDR3 region has 17 residues. CDR3 loop: CASSRTEGLAGNNEQFF. The CDR3 DNA follows: TGTGCCAGCTCACGTACAGAGGGACTAGCGGGCAACAATGAGCAGTTCTTC. Supplemented by reference TRBV18 and TRBJ2-1, the full variable domain reads NAGVMQNPRHLVRRRGQEARLRCSPMKGHSHVYWYRQLPEEGLKFMVYLQKENIIDESGMPKERFSAEFPKEGPSILRIQQVVRGDSAAYFCASSRTEGLAGNNEQFFGPGTRLTVL.

V is TRBV7-8 and J is TRBJ2-2; 7 positions agree with TRBD2. The V gene end was trimmed by 4 bases and the J gene end by 3 bases; junction bases not matched to a gene: 8. Germline values: CDR1 SGHVS, CDR2 FQNEAQ. This CDR3 comprises 16 residues. The CDR3 DNA reads TGTGCCAGCAGCTGGGACTACCTCGAGGACACCGGGGAGCTGTTTTTT. Protein: CASSWDYLEDTGELFF. The variable domain in full, completed from reference TRBV7-8 and TRBJ2-2, reads GAGVSQSPRYKVAKRGQDVALRCDPISGHVSLFWYQQALGQGPEFLTYFQNEAQLDKSGLPSDRFFAERPEGSVSTLKIQRTQQEDSAVYLCASSWDYLEDTGELFFGEGSRLTVL.

This chain connects TRBV11-3 to TRBJ1-2, with 10 nucleotides matching TRBD1. J gave up 5 bases and V 5 bases, and 2 bases lay outside the gene matches. The CDR3 contains 13 residues. Germline CDR1 SGHNT, CDR2 YENEEA. The CDR3: CASSRTGGYGYTF. CDR3 coding DNA: TGTGCCAGCAGCCGGACAGGGGGGTATGGCTACACCTTC.

The rearrangement links TRBV27 to TRBJ1-1, with D possibly TRBD1 on 5 matching bases. V gave up 8 bases and J gave up 1 base, with 20 bases separating them. This CDR3 is built from 16 residues. Germline V gene data show CDR1 as MNHEY and CDR2 as SMNVEV (reference sequence). The CDR3 is CASFTGRAGRNTEAFF. Here the CDR3 DNA reads TGTGCCAGCTTCACTGGCAGGGCCGGACGGAACACTGAAGCTTTCTTT.

This rearrangement joins TRBV12-3 or TRBV12-4 to TRBJ1-1; TRBD1 might be the D (5 bases). This CDR3 region has 12 residues. Trimming shortened V by 3 bases and J by 11 bases, and 13 bases separated the two germline ends. CDR3 sequence: CASSFPDREAFF. The CDR3 coding sequence is TGTGCCAGCAGTTTCCCCGACAGAGAGGCTTTCTTT.

The chain uses TRBV29-1 and TRBJ2-6; D may be TRBD1 (5 bases). Per germline, CDR1 SQVTM and CDR2 ANQGSEA. The CDR3 covers 17 residues. V lost 7 bases to trimming and J lost 0 bases, with 19 bases between them. CDR3 protein: CSALSSQENSGANVLTF. Written as DNA, the CDR3 is TGCAGCGCTCTCTCGTCACAGGAAAACTCTGGGGCCAACGTCCTGACTTTC.

V is TRBV29-1 and J is TRBJ2-1; TRBD2 matches 9 bases. V lost 3 bases and J lost 6; bases outside the gene matches: 3. The CDR3 covers 13 residues. CDR1 and CDR2 (germline): SQVTM, ANQGSEA. CDR3 sequence (DNA): TGCAGCGTTGAGGGACTAGCTATCAATGAGCAGTTCTTC. Protein product: CSVEGLAINEQFF.

The J gene is TRBJ1-2, the V gene TRBV12-3 or TRBV12-4; no clear D. The CDR3 has 13 amino acids. The ends were cut back, 5 bases at V and 3 bases at J, with 10 bases in the middle. CDR3 sequence (DNA): TGTGCCAGCAGTCCCGGGAGCCACTATGGCTACACCTTC. Translated, it gives CASSPGSHYGYTF.

The gene calls are TRBV28 and TRBJ1-2; D unclear. V was pared by 1 base and J by 7 bases, with 10 bases between. Germline CDR1 and CDR2: MDHEN and SYDVKM. The CDR3 consists of 13 residues. This CDR3 reads CASSLLITLGYTF. CDR3 bases: TGTGCCAGCAGTTTATTGATAACTCTTGGCTACACCTTC.

The gene calls are TRBV7-7 and TRBJ2-2; 12 bases match TRBD2. The CDR3 extends over 16 amino acids. Germline lookup yields CDR1 SSHAT and CDR2 FNYEAQ (reference sequence). Trimming took 3 bases from V and 4 from J; bases not matched to a gene: 3. The CDR3 DNA follows: TGTGCCAGCAGCTTGCTAGCGGGAGGGTCCACCGGGGAGCTGTTTTTT. This codes for CASSLLAGGSTGELFF.

The CDR3 sequence: CASSLLDRNTGELFF. For the CDR3, the DNA is TGTGCCAGCAGTTTACTCGACAGGAACACCGGGGAGCTGTTTTTT. The V call is TRBV27, the J call TRBJ2-2; D perhaps matches TRBD1 (5 bases). The germline CDR1 and CDR2 sequences are MNHEY and SMNVEV (reference sequence). V lost 2 bases, J lost 1 base, and 8 bases lay in between. CDR3 length: 15 amino acids.

V gene TRBV6-5 combines with J gene TRBJ1-5; no clear D gene. Trimming removed 4 bases at V and 0 bases at J, with 10 bases between. CDR1 and CDR2 from the germline V gene are MNHEY and SVGAGI. The CDR3 totals 15 residues. The CDR3 region has the DNA TGTGCCAGCAGTTTGGAGCCATATAGCAATCAGCCCCAGCATTTT. Amino acids: CASSLEPYSNQPQHF.

J is TRBJ2-3 and V is TRBV5-1; TRBD2 matches at 14 bases. V was clipped by 1 base and J by 4 bases; unmatched bases: 8. CDR3 length: 18 amino acids. The germline gives CDR1 SGHRS, CDR2 YFSETQ. This CDR3 is CASSLFGTSGSSADTQYF. The DNA for the CDR3 is TGCGCCAGCAGCTTGTTCGGGACTAGCGGGAGTTCGGCAGATACGCAGTATTTT.

This chain connects TRBV6-1 to TRBJ2-7; 11 positions match TRBD1. The CDR3 sequence is 15 residues long. Germline V gene data show CDR1 as MNHNS and CDR2 as SASEGT. V was clipped by 1 base and J by 4 bases; unmatched bases: 3. As DNA, the CDR3 is TGTGCCAGCAGTGAAGTGGGACAGGGGGGTTACGAGCAGTACTTC. It is translated as CASSEVGQGGYEQYF.

V and J are TRBV10-3 and TRBJ2-3, with 12 bases identical to TRBD2. There are 16 residues in the CDR3. V lost 8 bases to trimming and J lost 4 bases; unmatched junction nucleotides: 10. The germline V gene has CDR1 ENHRY and CDR2 SYGVKD. CDR3 region: CAIRSSSGRAADTQYF. The CDR3 DNA follows: TGTGCCATCCGATCCTCTAGCGGGAGGGCCGCAGATACGCAGTATTTT.

In its sample, this clone was seen once. V is TRBV27 and J is TRBJ1-5, with D possibly being TRBD1 (5 bases). This CDR3 is 15 amino acids long. The germline V and J ends were trimmed by 2 bases and 5 bases, with 13 bases remaining between them. From germline, CDR1 is MNHEY and CDR2 SMNVEV (reference sequence). CDR3 protein: CASSLGRVGDQPQHF. The CDR3 nucleotides read TGTGCCAGCAGTTTAGGCAGGGTTGGCGATCAGCCCCAGCATTTT.

This rearrangement joins TRBV27 to TRBJ2-5, with 9 nucleotides matching TRBD2. V shed 2 bases and J 0 bases; nucleotides not matched to a gene: 4. The CDR3 spans 16 residues. Per germline, CDR1 MNHEY and CDR2 SMNVEV (reference sequence). The chain's CDR3 is CASSLGAGGYQETQYF. The CDR3 DNA reads as TGTGCCAGCAGTTTAGGGGCGGGAGGGTACCAAGAGACCCAGTACTTC.